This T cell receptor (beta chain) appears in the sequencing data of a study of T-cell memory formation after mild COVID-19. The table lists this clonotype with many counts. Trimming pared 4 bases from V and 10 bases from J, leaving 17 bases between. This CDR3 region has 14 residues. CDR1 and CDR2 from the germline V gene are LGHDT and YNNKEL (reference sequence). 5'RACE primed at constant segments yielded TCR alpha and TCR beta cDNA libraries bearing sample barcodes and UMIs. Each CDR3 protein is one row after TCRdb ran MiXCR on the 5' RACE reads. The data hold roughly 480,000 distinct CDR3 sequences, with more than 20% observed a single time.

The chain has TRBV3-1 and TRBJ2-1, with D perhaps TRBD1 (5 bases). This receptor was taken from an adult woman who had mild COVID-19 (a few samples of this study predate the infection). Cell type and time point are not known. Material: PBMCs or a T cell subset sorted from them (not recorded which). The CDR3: CASSRESRRVEQFF. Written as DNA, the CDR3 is TGTGCCAGCAGCCGAGAAAGTCGCAGGGTGGAGCAGTTCTTC.